This T cell receptor beta chain originates from a study of brain T cells in children with intractable seizures. Overall study findings and caveats: Patients' HCMV serostatus was unknown; virus specificity rests on CDR3 similarity alone. Absence of clones before surgery may stem from lower sequencing depth.

The method was immunoSEQ multiplex PCR; TCRdb's version includes in-frame clones alone and lacks a portion of them. Of roughly 80,000 clones listed, under 95% are singletons. Sequencing was limited to surgery cases with top T cell transcript signatures in brain tissue. Before surgery, patients took at least one anti-epileptic drug. About this clone: Its specificity is not known.

There are 14 residues in the CDR3. The V end lost 5 bases, the J end lost 6 bases, and 16 bases lay between the germline ends. Germline CDR1 SGHNT, CDR2 YYREEE (reference sequence). Sequencing was performed on peripheral blood, taken at surgery. This receptor was obtained from a girl aged 2 to 10 with Rasmussen encephalitis and intractable seizures. The chain carries TRBV5-4 and TRBJ2-3; maybe TRBD2 (5 bases). CDR3 coding DNA: TGTGCCAGCAGGCCGACACGGGGTGAGGATACGCAGTATTTT. It is translated as CASRPTRGEDTQYF. Supplemented by reference TRBV5-4 and TRBJ2-3, the full variable domain reads ETGVTQSPTHLIKTRGQQVTLRCSSQSGHNTVSWYQQALGQGPQFIFQYYREEENGRGNFPPRFSGLQFPNYSSELNVNALELDDSALYLCASRPTRGEDTQYFGPGTRLTVL.